This TCR beta chain originates from a study of blood T cell repertoires in COVID-19. Repertoires were generated with immunoSEQ multiplex PCR, while TCRdb's copy carries only in-frame clones and drops some. The sample carries some 390,000 clones, roughly nine tenths recorded once. Trimming shortened V by 4 bases and J by 1 base, and 7 bases separated the two germline ends. This CDR3 comprises 13 residues. Germline CDR1 SGHDN, CDR2 FVKESK. The cohort comprised adults aged 18 to 89 years residing in approximately 25 US areas. In Cohort 3, a recovered donor had either two negative PCRs, clearance, or symptom resolution.

This TCR derives from a man aged 30 to 39 who had recovered from COVID-19. The sample taken for sequencing was PBMCs or T cells enriched from blood (not recorded which). The rearrangement links TRBV14 to TRBJ2-5; D is perhaps TRBD1 (5 bases). CDR3 sequence reads: CASSRQIQETQYF. In DNA, the CDR3 is TGTGCCAGCAGCCGACAGATCCAAGAGACCCAGTACTTC.